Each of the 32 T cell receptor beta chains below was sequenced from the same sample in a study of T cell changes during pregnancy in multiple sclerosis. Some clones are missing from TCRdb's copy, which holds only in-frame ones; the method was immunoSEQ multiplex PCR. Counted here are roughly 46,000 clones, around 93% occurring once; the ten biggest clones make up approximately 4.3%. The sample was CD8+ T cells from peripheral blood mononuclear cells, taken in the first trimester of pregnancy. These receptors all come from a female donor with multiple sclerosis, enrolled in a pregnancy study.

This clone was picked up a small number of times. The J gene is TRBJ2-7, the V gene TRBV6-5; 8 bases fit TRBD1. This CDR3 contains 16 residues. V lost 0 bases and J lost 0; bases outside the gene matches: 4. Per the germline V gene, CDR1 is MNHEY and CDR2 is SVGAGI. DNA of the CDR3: TGTGCCAGCAGTTACTCGGTGGGGACAGGCTCCTACGAGCAGTACTTC. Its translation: CASSYSVGTGSYEQYF.

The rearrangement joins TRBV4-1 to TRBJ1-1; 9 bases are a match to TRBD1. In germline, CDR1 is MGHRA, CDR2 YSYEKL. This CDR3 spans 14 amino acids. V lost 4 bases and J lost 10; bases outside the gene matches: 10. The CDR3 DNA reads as TGCGCCAGCAGCCCCGTGGGACAGGGCGGGGGAGCTTTCTTT. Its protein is CASSPVGQGGGAFF.

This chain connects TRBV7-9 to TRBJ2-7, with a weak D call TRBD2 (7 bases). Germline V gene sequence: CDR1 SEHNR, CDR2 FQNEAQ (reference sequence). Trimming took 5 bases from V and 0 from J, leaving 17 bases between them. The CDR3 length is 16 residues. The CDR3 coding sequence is TGTGCCAGCAGCCAGGGGCTAGCGGAAAGCTCCTACGAGCAGTACTTC. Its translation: CASSQGLAESSYEQYF.

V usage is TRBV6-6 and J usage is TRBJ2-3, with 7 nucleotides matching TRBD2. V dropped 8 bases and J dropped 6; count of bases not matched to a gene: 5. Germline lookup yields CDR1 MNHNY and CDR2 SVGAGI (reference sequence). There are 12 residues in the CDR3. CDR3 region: CASGTSVDTQYF. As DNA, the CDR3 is TGTGCCAGCGGAACTAGCGTTGATACGCAGTATTTT.

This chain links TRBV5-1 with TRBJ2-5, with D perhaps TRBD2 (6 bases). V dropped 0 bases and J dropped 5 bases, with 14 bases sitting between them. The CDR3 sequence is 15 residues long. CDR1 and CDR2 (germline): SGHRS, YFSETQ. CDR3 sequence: CASSLVPGVGETQYF. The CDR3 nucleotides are TGCGCCAGCAGCTTGGTACCGGGGGTGGGGGAGACCCAGTACTTC. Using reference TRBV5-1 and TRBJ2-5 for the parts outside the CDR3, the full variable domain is KAGVTQTPRYLIKTRGQQVTLSCSPISGHRSVSWYQQTPGQGLQFLFEYFSETQRNKGNFPGRFSGRQFSNSRSEMNVSTLELGDSALYLCASSLVPGVGETQYFGPGTRLLVL.

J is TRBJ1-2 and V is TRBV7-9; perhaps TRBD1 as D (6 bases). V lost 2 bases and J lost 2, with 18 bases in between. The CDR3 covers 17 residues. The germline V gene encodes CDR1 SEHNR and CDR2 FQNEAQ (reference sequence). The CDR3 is CASSLLNPGTRNYGYTF. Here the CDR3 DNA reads TGTGCCAGCAGCTTATTAAACCCCGGGACACGGAACTATGGCTACACCTTC.

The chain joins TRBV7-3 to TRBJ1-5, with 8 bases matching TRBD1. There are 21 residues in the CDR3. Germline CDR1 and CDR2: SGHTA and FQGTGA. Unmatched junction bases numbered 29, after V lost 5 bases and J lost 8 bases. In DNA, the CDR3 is TGTGCCAGCAGCCCAGACAGGGGAGGCGGCCCATTCGCCAGGGGAGGCAAGCCCCAGCATTTT. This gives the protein CASSPDRGGGPFARGGKPQHF.

CDR3 nucleotide sequence: TGCGCCAGCAGCCCCCCGGGGGGCGTCACCGGGGAGCTGTTTTTT. As protein: CASSPPGGVTGELFF. The chain has TRBV5-1 and TRBJ2-2; D perhaps matches TRBD2 (7 bases). V was shortened by 4 bases and J by 4 bases, with 14 bases between the two germline ends. Germline lookup yields CDR1 SGHRS and CDR2 YFSETQ. The CDR3 runs 15 residues.

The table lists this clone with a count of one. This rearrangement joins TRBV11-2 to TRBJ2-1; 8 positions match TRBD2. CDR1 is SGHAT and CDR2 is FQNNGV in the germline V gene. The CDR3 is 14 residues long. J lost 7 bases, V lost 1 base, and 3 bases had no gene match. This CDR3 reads CASSLAGGRNEQFF. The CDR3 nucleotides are TGTGCCAGCAGCTTAGCGGGAGGGCGAAATGAGCAGTTCTTC.

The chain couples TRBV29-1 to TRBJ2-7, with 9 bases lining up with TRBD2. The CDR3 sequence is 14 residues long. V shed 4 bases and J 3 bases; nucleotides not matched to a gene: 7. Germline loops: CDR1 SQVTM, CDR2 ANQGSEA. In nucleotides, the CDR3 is TGCAGCGTTGGGGCGGGAGGGACAGACTACGAGCAGTACTTC. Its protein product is CSVGAGGTDYEQYF.

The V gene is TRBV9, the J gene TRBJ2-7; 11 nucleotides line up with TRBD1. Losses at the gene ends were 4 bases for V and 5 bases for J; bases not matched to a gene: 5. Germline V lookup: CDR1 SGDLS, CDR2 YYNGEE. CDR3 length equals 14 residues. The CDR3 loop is CASSRWTGGDEQYF. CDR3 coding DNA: TGTGCCAGCAGCAGATGGACAGGGGGCGACGAGCAGTACTTC.

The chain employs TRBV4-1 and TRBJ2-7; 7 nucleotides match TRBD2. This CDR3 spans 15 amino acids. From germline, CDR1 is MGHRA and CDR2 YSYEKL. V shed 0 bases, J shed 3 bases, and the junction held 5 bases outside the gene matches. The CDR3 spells CASSQDPGGDYEQYF. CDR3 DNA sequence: TGCGCCAGCAGCCAAGACCCGGGAGGCGACTACGAGCAGTACTTC.

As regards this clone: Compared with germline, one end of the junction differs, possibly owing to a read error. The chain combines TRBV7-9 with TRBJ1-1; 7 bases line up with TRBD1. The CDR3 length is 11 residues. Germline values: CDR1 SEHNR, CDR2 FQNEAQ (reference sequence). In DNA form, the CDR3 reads TGTGCCAGCAGCCCAGGGACAGCCAATTCATTT. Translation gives CASSPGTANSF. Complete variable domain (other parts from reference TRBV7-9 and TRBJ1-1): DTGVSQNPRHKITKRGQNVTFRCDPISEHNRLYWYRQTLGQGPEFLTYFQNEAQLEKSRLLSDRFSAERPKGSFSTLEIQRTEQGDSAMYLCASSPGTANSFGQGTRLTVV.

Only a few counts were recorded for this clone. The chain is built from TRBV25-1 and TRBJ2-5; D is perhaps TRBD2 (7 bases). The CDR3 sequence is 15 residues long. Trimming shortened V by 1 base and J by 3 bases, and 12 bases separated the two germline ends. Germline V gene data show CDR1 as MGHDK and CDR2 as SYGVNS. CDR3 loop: CASSEWGGLEETQYF. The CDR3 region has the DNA TGTGCCAGCAGTGAATGGGGGGGGCTGGAAGAGACCCAGTACTTC.

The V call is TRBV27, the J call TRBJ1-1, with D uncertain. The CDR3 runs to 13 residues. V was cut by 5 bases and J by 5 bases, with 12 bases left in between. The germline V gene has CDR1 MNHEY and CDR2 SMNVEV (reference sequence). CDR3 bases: TGTGCCAGCAGTCCCCACCCCCGGACTGAAGCTTTCTTT. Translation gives CASSPHPRTEAFF.

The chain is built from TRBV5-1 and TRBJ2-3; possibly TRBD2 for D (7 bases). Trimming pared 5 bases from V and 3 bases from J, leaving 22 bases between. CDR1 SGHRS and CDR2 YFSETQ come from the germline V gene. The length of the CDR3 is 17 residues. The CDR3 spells CASSSTWEGTGTDTQYF. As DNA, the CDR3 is TGCGCCAGCAGTTCAACTTGGGAGGGCACAGGGACAGATACGCAGTATTTT.

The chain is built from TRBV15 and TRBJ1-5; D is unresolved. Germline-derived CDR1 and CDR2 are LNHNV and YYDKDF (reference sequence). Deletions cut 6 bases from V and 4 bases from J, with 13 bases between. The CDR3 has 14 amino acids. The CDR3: CATSHYSLNQPQHF. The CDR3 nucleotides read TGTGCCACCAGTCATTACTCCTTAAATCAGCCCCAGCATTTT.

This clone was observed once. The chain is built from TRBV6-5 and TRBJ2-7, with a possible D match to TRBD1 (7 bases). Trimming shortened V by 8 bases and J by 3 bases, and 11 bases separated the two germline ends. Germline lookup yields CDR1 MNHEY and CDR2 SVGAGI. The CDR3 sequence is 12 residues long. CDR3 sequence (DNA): TGTGCCAGCCGACAGGGACTCTACGAGCAGTACTTC. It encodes CASRQGLYEQYF.

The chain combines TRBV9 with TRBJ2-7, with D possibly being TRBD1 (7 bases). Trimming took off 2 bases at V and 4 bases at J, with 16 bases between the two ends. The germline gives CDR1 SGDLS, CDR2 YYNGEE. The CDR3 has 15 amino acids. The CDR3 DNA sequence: TGTGCCAGCAGCGTTACGGAGGGGGCGGGGTACGAGCAGTACTTC. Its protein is CASSVTEGAGYEQYF. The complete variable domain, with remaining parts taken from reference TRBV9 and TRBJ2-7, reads DSGVTQTPKHLITATGQRVTLRCSPRSGDLSVYWYQQSLDQGLQFLIQYYNGEERAKGNILERFSAQQFPDLHSELNLSSLELGDSALYFCASSVTEGAGYEQYFGPGTRLTVT.

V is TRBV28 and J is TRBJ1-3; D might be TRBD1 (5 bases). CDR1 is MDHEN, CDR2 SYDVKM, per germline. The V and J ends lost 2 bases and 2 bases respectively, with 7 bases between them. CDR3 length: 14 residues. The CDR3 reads CASSLRGAGNTIYF. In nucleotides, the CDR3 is TGTGCCAGCAGTTTACGGGGGGCTGGAAACACCATATATTTT.

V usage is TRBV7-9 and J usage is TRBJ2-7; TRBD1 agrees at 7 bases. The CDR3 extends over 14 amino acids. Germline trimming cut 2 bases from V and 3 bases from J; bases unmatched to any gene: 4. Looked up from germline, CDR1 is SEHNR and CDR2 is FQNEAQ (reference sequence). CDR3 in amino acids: CASSLTTGVYEQYF. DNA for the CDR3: TGTGCCAGCAGCTTAACAACAGGGGTCTACGAGCAGTACTTC. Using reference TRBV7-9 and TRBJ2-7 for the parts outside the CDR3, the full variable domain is DTGVSQNPRHKITKRGQNVTFRCDPISEHNRLYWYRQTLGQGPEFLTYFQNEAQLEKSRLLSDRFSAERPKGSFSTLEIQRTEQGDSAMYLCASSLTTGVYEQYFGPGTRLTVT.

CDR3 loop: CASSGQGANYGYTF. For the CDR3, the DNA is TGTGCCAGCAGCGGACAGGGGGCGAACTATGGCTACACCTTC. This sequence joins TRBV28 and TRBJ1-2; 11 bases fit TRBD1. CDR1 and CDR2 (germline): MDHEN, SYDVKM. Unmatched junction bases numbered 2, after V lost 6 bases and J lost 2 bases. This CDR3 region has 14 residues.

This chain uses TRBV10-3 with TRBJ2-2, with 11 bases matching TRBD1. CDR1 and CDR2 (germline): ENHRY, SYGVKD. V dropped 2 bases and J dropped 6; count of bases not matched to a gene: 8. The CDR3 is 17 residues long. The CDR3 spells CAISEGQGAFFAGELFF. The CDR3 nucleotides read TGTGCCATCAGTGAGGGACAGGGGGCGTTTTTTGCCGGGGAGCTGTTTTTT.

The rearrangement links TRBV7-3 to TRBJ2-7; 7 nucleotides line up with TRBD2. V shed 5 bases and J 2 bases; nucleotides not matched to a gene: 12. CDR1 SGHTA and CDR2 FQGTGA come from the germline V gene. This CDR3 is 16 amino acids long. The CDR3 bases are TGTGCCAGCAGCGTCATGGGGGGGGGTTATGCCTACGAGCAGTACTTC. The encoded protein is CASSVMGGGYAYEQYF.

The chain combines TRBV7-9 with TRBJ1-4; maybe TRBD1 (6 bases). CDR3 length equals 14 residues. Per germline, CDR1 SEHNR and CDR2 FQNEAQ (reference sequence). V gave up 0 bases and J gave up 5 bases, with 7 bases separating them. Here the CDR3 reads CASSLAQGNEKLFF. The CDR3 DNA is TGTGCCAGCAGCTTAGCGCAGGGGAATGAAAAACTGTTTTTT.

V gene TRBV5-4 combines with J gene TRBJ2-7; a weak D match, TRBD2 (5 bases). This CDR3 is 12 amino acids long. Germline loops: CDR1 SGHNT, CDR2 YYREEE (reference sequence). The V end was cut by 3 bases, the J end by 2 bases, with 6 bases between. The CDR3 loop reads CASSSGTYEQYF. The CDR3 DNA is TGTGCCAGCAGCTCCGGGACCTACGAGCAGTACTTC.

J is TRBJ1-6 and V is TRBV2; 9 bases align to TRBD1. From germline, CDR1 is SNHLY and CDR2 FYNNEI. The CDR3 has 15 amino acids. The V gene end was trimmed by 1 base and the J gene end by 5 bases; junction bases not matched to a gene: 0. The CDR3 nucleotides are TGTGCCAGCAGTGAAGGGACAGGGGATAATTCACCCCTCCACTTT. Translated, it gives CASSEGTGDNSPLHF.

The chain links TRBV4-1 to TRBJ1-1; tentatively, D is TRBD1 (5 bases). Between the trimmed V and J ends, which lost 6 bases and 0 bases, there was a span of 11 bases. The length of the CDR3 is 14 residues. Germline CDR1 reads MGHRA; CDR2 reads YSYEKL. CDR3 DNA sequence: TGCGCCAGCAGTACCAGGGAGGTGAACACTGAAGCTTTCTTT. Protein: CASSTREVNTEAFF.

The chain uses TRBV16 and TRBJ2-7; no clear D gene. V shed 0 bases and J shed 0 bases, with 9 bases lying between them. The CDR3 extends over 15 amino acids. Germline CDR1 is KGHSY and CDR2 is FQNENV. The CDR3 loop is CASSQSSISSYEQYF. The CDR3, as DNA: TGTGCCAGCAGCCAATCAAGTATTAGCTCCTACGAGCAGTACTTC.

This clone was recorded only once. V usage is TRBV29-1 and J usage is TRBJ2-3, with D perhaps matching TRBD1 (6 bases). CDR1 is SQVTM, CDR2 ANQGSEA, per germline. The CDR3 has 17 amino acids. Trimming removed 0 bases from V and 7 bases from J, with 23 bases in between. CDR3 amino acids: CSVEDPQSPQGENTQYF. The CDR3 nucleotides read TGCAGCGTTGAAGATCCTCAGTCCCCACAGGGTGAGAATACGCAGTATTTT.

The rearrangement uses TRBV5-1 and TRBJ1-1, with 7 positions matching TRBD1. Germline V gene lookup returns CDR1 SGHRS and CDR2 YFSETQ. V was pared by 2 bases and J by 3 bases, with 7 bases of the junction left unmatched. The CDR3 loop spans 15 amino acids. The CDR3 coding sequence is TGCGCCAGCAGCTTCTCAAGGGGGCCGCACACTGAAGCTTTCTTT. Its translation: CASSFSRGPHTEAFF. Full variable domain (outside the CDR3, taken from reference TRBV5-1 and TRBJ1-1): KAGVTQTPRYLIKTRGQQVTLSCSPISGHRSVSWYQQTPGQGLQFLFEYFSETQRNKGNFPGRFSGRQFSNSRSEMNVSTLELGDSALYLCASSFSRGPHTEAFFGQGTRLTVV.

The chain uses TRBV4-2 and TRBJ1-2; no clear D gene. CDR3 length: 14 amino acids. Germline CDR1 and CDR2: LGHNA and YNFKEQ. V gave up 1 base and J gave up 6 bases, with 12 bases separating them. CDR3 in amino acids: CASSQVEVHDGYTF. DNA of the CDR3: TGTGCCAGCAGCCAAGTTGAGGTTCACGATGGCTACACCTTC.